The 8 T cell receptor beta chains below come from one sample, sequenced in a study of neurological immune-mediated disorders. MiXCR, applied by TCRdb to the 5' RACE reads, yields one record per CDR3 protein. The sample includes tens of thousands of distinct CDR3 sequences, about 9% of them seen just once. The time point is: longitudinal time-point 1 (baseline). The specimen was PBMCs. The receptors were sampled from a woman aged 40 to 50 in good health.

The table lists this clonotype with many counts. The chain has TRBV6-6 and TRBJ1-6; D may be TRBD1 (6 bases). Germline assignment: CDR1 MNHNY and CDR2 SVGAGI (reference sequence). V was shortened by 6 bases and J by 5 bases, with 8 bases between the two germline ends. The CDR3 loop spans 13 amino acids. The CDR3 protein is CASRDRNNSPLHF. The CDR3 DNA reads TGTGCCAGCAGAGACAGGAATAATTCACCCCTCCACTTT.

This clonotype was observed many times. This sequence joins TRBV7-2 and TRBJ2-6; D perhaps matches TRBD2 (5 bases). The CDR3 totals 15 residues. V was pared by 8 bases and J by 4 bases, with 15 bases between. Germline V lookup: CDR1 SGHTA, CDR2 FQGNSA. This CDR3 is CASSAGEGGANVLTF. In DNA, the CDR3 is TGTGCCAGCTCGGCCGGGGAAGGAGGGGCCAACGTCCTGACTTTC.

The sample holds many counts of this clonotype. The CDR3 DNA follows: TGTGCCAGCAGCTTAGGACGCCTAGCGGGGGCCGGGGATGAGCAGTTCTTC. Translating gives CASSLGRLAGAGDEQFF. V and J are TRBV7-9 and TRBJ2-1; 10 bases agree with TRBD2. Germline V CDR1 and CDR2: SEHNR, FQNEAQ (reference sequence). This CDR3 spans 17 amino acids. Germline trimming cut 1 base from V and 8 bases from J; bases unmatched to any gene: 11.

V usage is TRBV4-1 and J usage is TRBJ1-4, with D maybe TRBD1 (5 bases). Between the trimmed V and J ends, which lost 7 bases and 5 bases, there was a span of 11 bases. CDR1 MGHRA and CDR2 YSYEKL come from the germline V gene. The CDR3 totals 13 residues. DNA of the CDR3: TGCGCCAGCACCGGGACGCGAAATGAAAAACTGTTTTTT. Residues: CASTGTRNEKLFF.

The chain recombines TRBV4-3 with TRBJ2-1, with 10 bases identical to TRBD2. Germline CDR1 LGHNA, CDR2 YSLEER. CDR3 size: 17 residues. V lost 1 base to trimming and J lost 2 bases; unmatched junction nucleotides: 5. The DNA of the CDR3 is TGCGCCAGCAGCCAAGGAATAAGCGGGGGGGCCTACAATGAGCAGTTCTTC. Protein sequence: CASSQGISGGAYNEQFF.

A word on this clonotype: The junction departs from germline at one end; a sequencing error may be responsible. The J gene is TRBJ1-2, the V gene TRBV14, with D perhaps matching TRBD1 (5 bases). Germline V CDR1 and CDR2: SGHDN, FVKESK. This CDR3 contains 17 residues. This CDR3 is CASSMGGDSRDNHGYTF. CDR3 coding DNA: TGTGCCAGCAGCATGGGGGGTGACAGCCGTGATAACCATGGCTACACCTTC.

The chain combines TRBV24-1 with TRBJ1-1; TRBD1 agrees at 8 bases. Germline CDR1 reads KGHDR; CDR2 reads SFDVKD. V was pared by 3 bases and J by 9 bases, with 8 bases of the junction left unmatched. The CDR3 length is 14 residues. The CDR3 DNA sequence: TGTGCCACCAGTGATCCTACCGACAGGGGAAAAGCTTTCTTT. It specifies CATSDPTDRGKAFF.

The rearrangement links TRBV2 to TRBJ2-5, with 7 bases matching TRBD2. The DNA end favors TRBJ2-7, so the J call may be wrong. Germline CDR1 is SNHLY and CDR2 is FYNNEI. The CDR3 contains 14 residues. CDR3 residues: CASRPRLAAYEQYF. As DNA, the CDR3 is TGTGCCAGCAGACCCAGACTAGCTGCCTACGAGCAGTACTTC.